Following are 12 T cell receptor beta chains from one sample sequenced in a study of T cell repertoires in cytomegalovirus infection. TCRdb redid the calling of the reads with MiXCR, one entry per CDR3 protein. The data show under 150,000 distinct CDR3 sequences, roughly a quarter seen once. The antigens of these receptors remain unknown. The sample taken for sequencing was PBMCs, sequenced either directly or after in vitro stimulation (not recorded which). The receptors here all came from a human donor in good health (CMV status not recorded). Some clones in this sample may be carry-over from other donors' samples.

This clonotype was detected a few times. The chain uses TRBV12-3 or TRBV12-4 and TRBJ2-7; maybe TRBD1 (6 bases). V was trimmed by 6 bases and J by 3 bases, leaving 9 bases between them. This CDR3 is built from 12 residues. CDR3 residues: CASSEQGYEQYF. The CDR3, as DNA: TGTGCCAGCAGCGAACAGGGCTACGAGCAGTACTTC.

This sequence joins TRBV20-1 and TRBJ2-7; D might be TRBD1 (6 bases). This CDR3 is 12 amino acids long. The germline V gene encodes CDR1 DFQATT and CDR2 SNEGSKA (reference sequence). The CDR3 sequence: CSMTGSSYEQYF. The CDR3 region has the DNA TGCAGCATGACAGGTTCCTCCTACGAGCAGTACTTC.

This clonotype has more than one count but fewer than ten. V is TRBV20-1 and J is TRBJ1-3; 10 nucleotides align to TRBD1. The CDR3 runs 15 residues. Looked up from germline, CDR1 is DFQATT and CDR2 is SNEGSKA (reference sequence). The V and J ends lost 5 bases and 1 base, in that order; junction bases with no gene match: 5. The CDR3 protein is CSARGGQGSGNTIYF. The CDR3 coding sequence is TGCAGTGCTCGGGGGGGACAGGGGTCTGGAAACACCATATATTTT.

This clonotype was found a few times. This chain connects TRBV27 to TRBJ2-5, with a weak D call TRBD2 (6 bases). CDR1 is MNHEY and CDR2 is SMNVEV in the germline V gene (reference sequence). This CDR3 is 15 amino acids long. V was shortened by 2 bases and J by 4 bases, with 14 bases between the two germline ends. DNA of the CDR3: TGTGCCAGCAGTTTAATCGGGAGTGGGGGAGAGACCCAGTACTTC. It yields the protein CASSLIGSGGETQYF.

This clonotype was seen many times. The chain combines TRBV12-3 or TRBV12-4 with TRBJ1-1, with 9 bases that match TRBD1. This CDR3 spans 14 amino acids. J gave up 5 bases and V 6 bases, and 7 bases lay outside the gene matches. For the CDR3, the DNA is TGTGCCAGCAGACGCGGACAGGGGAGGACTGAAGCTTTCTTT. Amino acids: CASRRGQGRTEAFF.

This clonotype was observed a few times. This chain joins TRBV5-1 and TRBJ2-1; the match to TRBD2 covers 9 bases. The germline gives CDR1 SGHRS, CDR2 YFSETQ. V dropped 5 bases and J dropped 0; count of bases not matched to a gene: 6. This CDR3 contains 16 residues. The DNA for the CDR3 is TGCGCCAGCAGTGGGGGTAGCGGGAGCTCCTACAATGAGCAGTTCTTC. Its translation is CASSGGSGSSYNEQFF.

In its sample, this clonotype was seen many times. The chain carries TRBV7-2 and TRBJ2-7; D ambiguous. The CDR3 runs to 13 residues. The germline V and J ends were trimmed by 5 bases and 4 bases, with 12 bases remaining between them. Germline V CDR1 and CDR2: SGHTA, FQGNSA. The CDR3 DNA follows: TGTGCCAGCAGCCCCAGTTCAGTGTACGAGCAGTACGTC. This sequence encodes CASSPSSVYEQYV.

This clonotype was observed a few times. The CDR3 sequence: CASSLQAGRSQPQHF. As DNA, the CDR3 is TGTGCCAGCAGTCTCCAAGCGGGTCGGTCTCAGCCCCAGCATTTT. The chain uses TRBV2 and TRBJ1-5; unclear D gene. The germline V gene has CDR1 SNHLY and CDR2 FYNNEI. The length of the CDR3 is 15 residues. V lost 5 bases and J 6 bases, leaving 17 bases between the germline ends.

This clonotype was observed a few times. The CDR3 loop reads CASSTRAQSSYNEQFF. Here the CDR3 DNA reads TGTGCCAGTAGTACGCGGGCCCAAAGCTCCTACAATGAGCAGTTCTTC. V is TRBV19 and J is TRBJ2-1, with D tentatively TRBD2 (5 bases). Trimming took 4 bases from V and 0 from J, leaving 13 bases between them. The CDR3 runs 16 residues. Germline loops: CDR1 LNHDA, CDR2 SQIVND (reference sequence).

This rearrangement joins TRBV30 to TRBJ2-2; 14 bases agree with TRBD2. This CDR3 region has 19 residues. Looked up from germline, CDR1 is GTSNPN and CDR2 is SVGIG (reference sequence). Trimming cost V 4 bases and J 7 bases; bases outside gene matches: 17. The CDR3 DNA sequence: TGTGCCTGGATCTTATTCGGGACTAGCGGGAGAGGGCCTCACGGGGAGCTGTTTTTT. Its translation is CAWILFGTSGRGPHGELFF.

The chain employs TRBV7-2 and TRBJ2-1, with 10 nucleotides matching TRBD2. Per the germline V gene, CDR1 is SGHTA and CDR2 is FQGNSA. V lost 2 bases and J lost 3; bases outside the gene matches: 1. The CDR3 contains 15 residues. The CDR3 DNA reads as TGTGCCAGCAGCTTACGGACTAGCGGCTACAATGAGCAGTTCTTC. Translation gives CASSLRTSGYNEQFF.

This clonotype appeared a few times. The chain joins TRBV29-1 to TRBJ1-2, with no clear D. The CDR3 has 16 residues. The germline V gene encodes CDR1 SQVTM and CDR2 ANQGSEA. V lost 8 bases and J lost 2, with 24 bases in between. CDR3 coding DNA: TGCAGCTCCATGGGCGGGAGTTGGAGCGGCAACTATGGCTACACCTTC. Its translation: CSSMGGSWSGNYGYTF.